These T cell receptor beta chains were read from a single sample in a study of cytomegalovirus exposure and HLA in healthy donors. Clones were sequenced by immunoSEQ multiplex PCR, and TCRdb holds only the in-frame ones, with some missing. Of a few hundred thousand clones in the sample, roughly 70% were seen once. The material sequenced was PBMCs. The receptor source for this set is a woman younger than 45 in good health and CMV-seronegative. The CDR3 runs from the conserved cysteine through the conserved F or W. The D gene is left open where the match is weak. Clone size appears in some rows only: once, few, many, or a class for an expanded clone.

size: NA; V: TRBV7-8; D: NA; J: TRBJ1-3; length: 16; DNA: TGTGCCAGCAGCTTAGCGGACGCGGGGGCTGGAAACACCATATATTTT; CDR3: CASSLADAGAGNTIYF
size: NA; V: TRBV6-5; D: NA; J: TRBJ2-6; length: 13; DNA: TGTGCCAGCAGTGGGAGAGGGGCCAACGTCCTGACTTTC; CDR3: CASSGRGANVLTF
size: NA; V: TRBV6-1; D: NA; J: TRBJ2-7; length: 11; DNA: TGTGCCAGCACGGGGGACTACGAGCAGTACTTC; CDR3: CASTGDYEQYF
size: NA; V: TRBV19; D: TRBD1; J: TRBJ1-2; length: 16; DNA: TGTGCCAGTAGGGATAACGGACAGGGGTTTATCTATGGCTACACCTTC; CDR3: CASRDNGQGFIYGYTF
size: NA; V: TRBV18; D: TRBD1; J: TRBJ1-1; length: 15; DNA: TGTGCCAGCTCACCGGGCCAGGGGGACCTCACTGAAGCTTTCTTT; CDR3: CASSPGQGDLTEAFF
size: few; V: TRBV7-9; D: TRBD1; J: TRBJ2-1; length: 16; DNA: TGTGCCAGCAGCACAGGACAGGGTGCGAGATACAATGAGCAGTTCTTC; CDR3: CASSTGQGARYNEQFF
size: NA; V: TRBV4-1; D: TRBD1; J: TRBJ1-2; length: 15; DNA: TGCGCCAGCAGCCAACCCGGACAGGGGGCTCAGGGCTACACCTTC; CDR3: CASSQPGQGAQGYTF
size: NA; V: TRBV7-6; D: NA; J: TRBJ1-1; length: 15; DNA: TGTGCCAGCAGCTTAGAAAGGGGTGGGTCAGCGGAAGCTTTCTTT; CDR3: CASSLERGGSAEAFF
size: NA; V: TRBV2; D: NA; J: TRBJ2-7; length: 15; DNA: TGTGCCAGCAGTGAAACTCTACCTCGATTATACGAGCAGTACTTC; CDR3: CASSETLPRLYEQYF
size: NA; V: TRBV29-1; D: TRBD2; J: TRBJ2-7; length: 16; DNA: TGCAGCGTTGTGGGGACTAGCGGGGTTAGCTCCTACGAGCAGTACTTC; CDR3: CSVVGTSGVSSYEQYF
size: NA; V: TRBV5-1; D: TRBD1; J: TRBJ1-2; length: 16; DNA: TGCGCCAGCAGCACGAATACAGGGGGCGGGAACTATGGCTACACCTTC; CDR3: CASSTNTGGGNYGYTF
size: once; V: TRBV12-5; D: TRBD2; J: TRBJ2-3; length: 12; DNA: TGTGCTAGTAGCGGGAGTACAGATACGCAGTATTTT; CDR3: CASSGSTDTQYF
size: few; V: TRBV5-1; D: NA; J: TRBJ2-2; length: 14; DNA: TGCGCCAGCAGGACAGTTCCGAACACCGGGGAGCTGTTTTTT; CDR3: CASRTVPNTGELFF
size: NA; V: TRBV11-3; D: TRBD1; J: TRBJ2-1; length: 18; DNA: TGTGCCAGCAGCTTATCCGGACAGGGGTCCTCATCCTACAATGAGCAGTTCTTC; CDR3: CASSLSGQGSSSYNEQFF
size: NA; V: TRBV6-5; D: NA; J: TRBJ1-1; length: 13; DNA: TGTGCCAGCAGTTACACGACAGTCACTGAAGCTTTCTTT; CDR3: CASSYTTVTEAFF
size: NA; V: TRBV25-1; D: NA; J: TRBJ2-1; length: 11; DNA: TGTGCCAGCAGCCTTAGTGGTGAGCAGTTCTTC; CDR3: CASSLSGEQFF
size: once; V: TRBV30; D: NA; J: TRBJ2-3; length: 14; DNA: TGTGCCTGGAGTGGTTTCCCGGGGTTGGATACGCAGTATTTT; CDR3: CAWSGFPGLDTQYF
size: NA; V: TRBV7-9; D: TRBD1; J: TRBJ1-2; length: 14; DNA: TGTTCCAGCAGCCAGACAGGGGCCCACTATGGCTACACCTTC; CDR3: CSSSQTGAHYGYTF
size: NA; V: TRBV5-1; D: TRBD1; J: TRBJ2-7; length: 15; DNA: TGCGCCAGCAGCCCCAGACAGGGGTTCTCCTACGAGCAGTACTTC; CDR3: CASSPRQGFSYEQYF
size: NA; V: TRBV11-2; D: NA; J: TRBJ2-7; length: 11; DNA: TGTGCCAGCAGCAGGACTAACGAGCAGTACTTC; CDR3: CASSRTNEQYF
size: NA; V: TRBV6-5; D: NA; J: TRBJ2-1; length: 12; DNA: TGTGCCACCCTAGACCTATACAATGAGCAGTTCTTC; CDR3: CATLDLYNEQFF
size: NA; V: TRBV9; D: TRBD1; J: TRBJ1-2; length: 15; DNA: TGTGCCAGCAGCCCGCTCGGGACAGGGTATGATGGCTACACCTTC; CDR3: CASSPLGTGYDGYTF
size: NA; V: TRBV27; D: TRBD1; J: TRBJ1-2; length: 13; DNA: TGTGCCAGCAGTTCTACAGGGGTCTATGGCTACACCTTC; CDR3: CASSSTGVYGYTF
size: NA; V: TRBV30; D: NA; J: TRBJ2-7; length: 13; DNA: TGTGCCTGGAGGGGGCCATTTACCTACGAGCAGTACTTC; CDR3: CAWRGPFTYEQYF
size: once; V: TRBV6-5; D: NA; J: TRBJ1-5; length: 14; DNA: TGTGCCAGCAGTTACCGGGCAGGGGAACAGCCCCAGCATTTT; CDR3: CASSYRAGEQPQHF
size: NA; V: TRBV5-1; D: TRBD1; J: TRBJ1-2; length: 15; DNA: TGCGCCAGCAGCCCGGGACAGCCCGGCAACTATGGCTACACCTTC; CDR3: CASSPGQPGNYGYTF
size: NA; V: TRBV19; D: TRBD2; J: TRBJ2-5; length: 15; DNA: TGTGCCACTCAGAATAGCGGGGGGAGAGGAGAGACCCAGTACTTC; CDR3: CATQNSGGRGETQYF
size: NA; V: TRBV7-8; D: TRBD1; J: TRBJ1-1; length: 12; DNA: TGTGCCAGCAGCTTTGGGGGACAGGGAGCTTTCTTT; CDR3: CASSFGGQGAFF
size: NA; V: TRBV29-1; D: TRBD1; J: TRBJ1-2; length: 14; DNA: TGCAGCGTTGGACAGGGGGGCTCTAACTATGGCTACACCTTC; CDR3: CSVGQGGSNYGYTF
size: few; V: TRBV27; D: NA; J: TRBJ1-2; length: 12; DNA: TGTGCCAGCACTACGGGGGGCCATGGCTACACCTTC; CDR3: CASTTGGHGYTF
size: NA; V: TRBV4-1; D: TRBD2; J: TRBJ2-2; length: 15; DNA: TGCGCCAGCAGCCAAAGCGGGAGGCCTACCGGGGAGCTGTTTTTT; CDR3: CASSQSGRPTGELFF
size: NA; V: TRBV5-1; D: NA; J: TRBJ2-7; length: 12; DNA: TGCGCCAGCAGCCGGGACAACTACGAGCAGTACTTC; CDR3: CASSRDNYEQYF
size: NA; V: TRBV29-1; D: NA; J: TRBJ2-7; length: 13; DNA: TGCAGCGTTGAAGATCCGGAGAACTACGAGCAGTACTTC; CDR3: CSVEDPENYEQYF
size: NA; V: TRBV6-6; D: NA; J: TRBJ1-6; length: 15; DNA: TGTGCCAGCACTCGGGGGGGCTCCTATAATTCACCCCTCCACTTT; CDR3: CASTRGGSYNSPLHF
size: few; V: TRBV14; D: NA; J: TRBJ2-3; length: 13; DNA: TGTGCCAGCAGCCCCCTAGGAGCAGATACGCAGTATTTT; CDR3: CASSPLGADTQYF
size: NA; V: TRBV15; D: TRBD2; J: TRBJ2-5; length: 18; DNA: TGTGCCACCAGCAGAGTATCCGCGGGGGAAAAAATACAAGAGACCCAGTACTTC; CDR3: CATSRVSAGEKIQETQYF
size: once; V: TRBV4-2; D: TRBD1; J: TRBJ2-5; length: 17; DNA: TGTGCCAGCAGCCAAGATCTCGGGACAGGGGTCGGGGGGACCCAGTACTTC; CDR3: CASSQDLGTGVGGTQYF
size: NA; V: TRBV7-9; D: TRBD2; J: TRBJ2-7; length: 14; DNA: TGTGCCAGCAGCTTAACCTTGGGGGGGGGCGAGCAGTACTTC; CDR3: CASSLTLGGGEQYF
size: NA; V: TRBV5-1; D: NA; J: TRBJ1-2; length: 15; DNA: TGCGCCAGCAGCTTGGAAGGTGGCAGGTGGAATGGCTACACCTTC; CDR3: CASSLEGGRWNGYTF
size: NA; V: TRBV14; D: NA; J: TRBJ1-1; length: 12; DNA: TGTGCCAGCAGCTCAGGGTATACTGAAGCTTTCTTT; CDR3: CASSSGYTEAFF
size: NA; V: TRBV25-1; D: TRBD2; J: TRBJ2-3; length: 12; DNA: TGTGCCAGCAGGGCGGGACTAGCGGGACAGTATTTT; CDR3: CASRAGLAGQYF
size: NA; V: TRBV5-1; D: TRBD2; J: TRBJ2-5; length: 13; DNA: TGCGCCAGCTCCCTTAGCGGGGAAGAGACCCAGTACTTC; CDR3: CASSLSGEETQYF
size: NA; V: TRBV2; D: TRBD1; J: TRBJ1-6; length: 17; DNA: TGTGCCAGCAGTTGGGATGATCCGGGACAGAATAATTCACCCCTCCACTTT; CDR3: CASSWDDPGQNNSPLHF
size: NA; V: TRBV6-1; D: TRBD2; J: TRBJ2-7; length: 16; DNA: TGTGCCAGCAGTGAAATGGTAGCGGGAAGCTCCTACGAGCAGTACTTC; CDR3: CASSEMVAGSSYEQYF
size: NA; V: TRBV5-1; D: NA; J: TRBJ2-7; length: 13; DNA: TGCGCCAGCAGCTGGGGGCAGGGCTACGAGCAGTACTTC; CDR3: CASSWGQGYEQYF
size: NA; V: TRBV9; D: TRBD2; J: TRBJ2-1; length: 15; DNA: TGTGCCAGCAGCTCTACTAGCGGGAGTACGAATGAGCAGTTCTTC; CDR3: CASSSTSGSTNEQFF
size: few; V: TRBV7-6; D: NA; J: TRBJ1-6; length: 14; DNA: TGTGCCAGCAGCTCTCGGGCAGGGGATTCACCCCTCCACTTT; CDR3: CASSSRAGDSPLHF
size: NA; V: TRBV7-3; D: NA; J: TRBJ2-1; length: 12; DNA: TGTGCCAGCAGCCAAGACAGGAATGAGCAGTTCTTC; CDR3: CASSQDRNEQFF